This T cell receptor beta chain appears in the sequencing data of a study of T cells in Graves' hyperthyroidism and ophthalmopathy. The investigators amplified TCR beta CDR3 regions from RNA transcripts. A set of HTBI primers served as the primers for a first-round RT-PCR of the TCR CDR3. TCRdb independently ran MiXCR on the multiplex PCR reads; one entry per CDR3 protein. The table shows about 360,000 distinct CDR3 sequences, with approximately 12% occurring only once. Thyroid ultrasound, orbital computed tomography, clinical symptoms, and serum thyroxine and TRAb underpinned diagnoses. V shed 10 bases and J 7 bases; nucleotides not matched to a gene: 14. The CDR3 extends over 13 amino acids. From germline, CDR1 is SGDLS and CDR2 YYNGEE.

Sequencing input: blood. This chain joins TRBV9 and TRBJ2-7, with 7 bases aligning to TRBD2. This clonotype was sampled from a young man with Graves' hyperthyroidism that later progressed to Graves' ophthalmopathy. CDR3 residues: CAGSASGEGEQYF. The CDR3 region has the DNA TGTGCCGGCTCGGCAAGCGGGGAAGGTGAGCAGTACTTC. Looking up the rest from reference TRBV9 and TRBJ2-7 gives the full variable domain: DSGVTQTPKHLITATGQRVTLRCSPRSGDLSVYWYQQSLDQGLQFLIQYYNGEERAKGNILERFSAQQFPDLHSELNLSSLELGDSALYFCAGSASGEGEQYFGPGTRLTVT.